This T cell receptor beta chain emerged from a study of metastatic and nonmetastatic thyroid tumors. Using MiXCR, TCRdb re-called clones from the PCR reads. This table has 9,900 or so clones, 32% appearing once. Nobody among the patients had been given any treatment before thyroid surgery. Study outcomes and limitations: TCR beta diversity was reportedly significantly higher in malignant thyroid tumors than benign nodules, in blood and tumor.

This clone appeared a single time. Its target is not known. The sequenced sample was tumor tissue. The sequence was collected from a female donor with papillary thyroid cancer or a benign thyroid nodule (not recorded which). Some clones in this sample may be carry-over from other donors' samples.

For the CDR3, the DNA is TGTGCCAGCTCACCGACGGACAGGGGCAATCAGCCCCAGCATTTT. Translation gives CASSPTDRGNQPQHF. The chain links TRBV18 to TRBJ1-5; TRBD1 matches at 8 bases. V trimming: 3 bases; J trimming: 2 bases; junction bases outside the gene matches: 3. Germline V CDR1 and CDR2: KGHSH, LQKENI. CDR3 length equals 15 residues. Drawing the rest from reference TRBV18 and TRBJ1-5, the complete variable domain is NAGVMQNPRHLVRRRGQEARLRCSPMKGHSHVYWYRQLPEEGLKFMVYLQKENIIDESGMPKERFSAEFPKEGPSILRIQQVVRGDSAAYFCASSPTDRGNQPQHFGDGTRLSIL.